This TCR beta chain was documented in a study of identical twins. Findings of the study overall: Conclusions were drawn cross-sectionally by statistical analysis, without following the same donors.

Template switching supplied a universal primer site; unique molecular identifiers were carried on the cDNA. Each CDR3 protein gets one entry after TCRdb re-called the 5' RACE reads with MiXCR. Among under 250,000 distinct CDR3 sequences listed, around a tenth were seen once. The CDR3 runs 15 residues. The V end lost 3 bases, the J end lost 0 bases, and 9 bases lay between the germline ends. Germline V gene sequence: CDR1 MNHEY, CDR2 SMNVEV (reference sequence). The table lists this clonotype with a few counts. Its specificity is not known. J is TRBJ2-1 and V is TRBV27; D is unclear. Sequenced material: memory (CD45RO+) T cells sorted from blood. The origin of this receptor is a woman younger than 35 in good health. The CDR3 DNA follows: TGTGCCAGCAGTTTTGGGGTACCCTCCTACAATGAGCAGTTCTTC. Its protein is CASSFGVPSYNEQFF.